Each of the 8 T cell receptor beta chains below was sequenced from the same sample in a study of T cells in Graves' hyperthyroidism and ophthalmopathy. RNA transcripts were the template for amplifying TCR beta CDR3 regions. HTBI primers drove first-round RT-PCR of the TCR CDR3. TCRdb re-called the multiplex PCR reads with MiXCR, one entry per CDR3 protein. The sample carries 450,000 to 600,000 distinct CDR3 sequences, 12% to 15% recorded once. Material: blood. These receptors were taken from a woman in her forties with Graves' hyperthyroidism.

This clonotype was counted ten times or more. The rearrangement joins TRBV5-1 to TRBJ1-1; D not resolved. The V end was cut by 0 bases, the J end by 1 base, with 10 bases between. The germline V gene encodes CDR1 SGHRS and CDR2 YFSETQ. The CDR3 totals 15 residues. The CDR3 DNA is TGCGCCAGCAGCTTGGCTTGGCAGAAGAACACTGAAGCTTTCTTT. Residues: CASSLAWQKNTEAFF. The full variable domain, in which reference TRBV5-1 and TRBJ1-1 provide the parts outside the CDR3, is KAGVTQTPRYLIKTRGQQVTLSCSPISGHRSVSWYQQTPGQGLQFLFEYFSETQRNKGNFPGRFSGRQFSNSRSEMNVSTLELGDSALYLCASSLAWQKNTEAFFGQGTRLTVV.

The chain joins TRBV30 to TRBJ2-3; D possibly corresponds to TRBD1 (7 bases). The CDR3 contains 15 residues. Germline V gene lookup returns CDR1 GTSNPN and CDR2 SVGIG (reference sequence). Trimming left V 1 base short and J 6 bases short, with 17 bases between. CDR3: CAWSDMGAGGDTQYF. The CDR3 DNA is TGTGCCTGGAGTGACATGGGGGCAGGGGGGGATACGCAGTATTTT.

The sample holds a few counts of this clonotype. The rearrangement joins TRBV20-1 to TRBJ2-7; D remains unclear. V was pared by 6 bases and J by 6 bases, with 12 bases between. Germline V gives CDR1 DFQATT, CDR2 SNEGSKA (reference sequence). The CDR3 is made up of 11 amino acids. Here the CDR3 DNA reads TGCAGTGCAAAGGTTCCTGGCGAGCAGTACTTC. Its translation: CSAKVPGEQYF.

Remarks on this clonotype: A read error may be the cause here, since a much bigger clone is one base away. V is TRBV24-1 and J is TRBJ2-7, with 9 bases aligning to TRBD2. The CDR3 sequence is 15 residues long. The germline CDR1 and CDR2 sequences are KGHDR and SFDVKD. V lost 7 bases to trimming and J lost 7 bases; unmatched junction nucleotides: 13. The CDR3: CATSGTSHSYNEQYF. CDR3 DNA sequence: TGTGCCACCAGCGGGACTAGCCACTCCTACAATGAGCAGTACTTC.

In its sample, this clonotype was seen a few times. The CDR3 DNA reads TGTGCCAGCACACTGAGGGGGACCTTGAACACTGAAGCTTTCTTT. It codes for CASTLRGTLNTEAFF. The genes are TRBV19 and TRBJ1-1, with a tentative D call TRBD1 (6 bases). Germline values: CDR1 LNHDA, CDR2 SQIVND (reference sequence). The CDR3 is 15 residues long. V was clipped by 9 bases and J by 0 bases, with 17 bases between them.

This clonotype was recorded many times. This rearrangement joins TRBV12-3 or TRBV12-4 to TRBJ2-3; D perhaps matches TRBD2 (5 bases). Trimming shortened V by 5 bases and J by 0 bases, and 12 bases separated the two germline ends. This CDR3 comprises 15 residues. The CDR3 region is CASSPDYLSTDTQYF. CDR3 nucleotide sequence: TGTGCCAGCAGTCCCGACTACCTTAGCACAGATACGCAGTATTTT.

V and J are TRBV20-1 and TRBJ2-7; D possibly uses TRBD1 or TRBD2 (5 bases each). Germline V CDR1 and CDR2: DFQATT, SNEGSKA (reference sequence). The CDR3 is made up of 16 amino acids. Trimming pared 3 bases from V and 0 bases from J, leaving 18 bases between. As DNA, the CDR3 is TGCAGTGCTAGTTCAGTTGGGACGAGCGGCTCCTACGAGCAGTACTTC. It codes for CSASSVGTSGSYEQYF.

The V call is TRBV29-1, the J call TRBJ1-2; the match to TRBD1 covers 7 bases. CDR3 size: 15 residues. V trimming: 0 bases; J trimming: 5 bases; junction bases outside the gene matches: 9. The germline CDR1 and CDR2 sequences are SQVTM and ANQGSEA. Here the CDR3 reads CSVEDRGRGAYGYTF. Here the CDR3 DNA reads TGCAGCGTTGAAGATCGTGGCAGGGGGGCTTATGGCTACACCTTC.